This T cell receptor beta chain was recovered during a study of PD-L1 blockade in urothelial cancer. Profiling relied on immunoSEQ multiplex PCR, and the TCRdb table lists in-frame clones only, not all of them. This table holds some 57,000 clones, approximately 80% found once. Specified time point: pretreatment peripheral blood. This CDR3 has 20 residues. Deletions cut 1 base from V and 0 bases from J, with 22 bases between. The germline V gene encodes CDR1 MGHRA and CDR2 YSYEKL. The rearrangement links TRBV4-1 to TRBJ1-5, with D possibly being TRBD1 (5 bases). This sequence was found in a man aged 45-65 years with urothelial cancer. The starting material was PBMCs, obtained around atezolizumab (anti-PD-L1) treatment. CDR3 nucleotide sequence: TGCGCCAGCAGCCAAGTCGGACCGGGGGACGCACAAAATAGCAATCAGCCCCAGCATTTT. Encoded protein: CASSQVGPGDAQNSNQPQHF.